Listed below are T cell receptor beta chains from one sample, sequenced in a study of blood T cell repertoires in COVID-19. The repertoire was sequenced with immunoSEQ multiplex PCR; TCRdb's copy has only in-frame clones and lacks some. The sample has some 42,000 clones; roughly 84% are singletons. Specimen: peripheral blood. The receptors here all came from a human donor in a cohort sampled during active COVID-19. The CDR3 runs from the conserved cysteine through the conserved F or W. Each record gives: J gene, clone size, V gene, D gene, CDR3 protein, CDR3 DNA. The D gene is left open where the match is weak. The size entry is marked missing in some rows and otherwise reads once, few, many or a size class.

>TRBJ2-3|-|TRBV24-1|-
CATRPSGTGTDTQYF
TGTGCCACCAGACCCTCGGGGACTGGCACAGATACGCAGTATTTT
>TRBJ2-3|-|TRBV6-5|TRBD1
CASRGQMNADTQYF
TGTGCCAGCCGGGGACAGATGAACGCAGATACGCAGTATTTT
>TRBJ1-1|-|TRBV9|TRBD1
CASSRGGQGGTEAFF
TGTGCCAGCAGCAGAGGGGGACAGGGAGGGACTGAAGCTTTCTTT
>TRBJ2-7|-|TRBV7-8|-
CASSLGGRGEQYF
TGTGCCAGCAGCTTAGGAGGGCGGGGCGAGCAGTACTTC
>TRBJ1-1|once|TRBV30|-
CAWSVRWSTNTEAFF
TGTGCCTGGAGTGTAAGGTGGAGTACGAACACTGAAGCTTTCTTT
>TRBJ2-3|-|TRBV2|TRBD1
CASKSGGPTDTQYF
TGTGCCAGCAAGTCAGGGGGTCCCACAGATACGCAGTATTTT
>TRBJ1-6|-|TRBV19|-
CASGGLEQGPRNSPLHF
TGTGCCAGTGGGGGATTAGAACAGGGACCGAGGAATTCACCCCTCCACTTT
>TRBJ1-5|-|TRBV9|TRBD1
CASSVGGGPNQPQHF
TGTGCCAGCAGCGTAGGAGGGGGCCCAAATCAGCCCCAGCATTTT
>TRBJ1-4|-|TRBV6-1|-
CASSEVQGNEKLFF
TGTGCCAGCAGTGAAGTACAGGGTAATGAAAAACTGTTTTTT
>TRBJ1-2|-|TRBV9|TRBD1
CASSLSQGAQTF
TGTGCCAGCAGCTTGTCTCAGGGGGCGCAGACCTTC
>TRBJ1-3|-|TRBV9|-
CASSVQGNSGNTIYF
TGTGCCAGCAGCGTACAGGGAAACTCTGGAAACACCATATATTTT
>TRBJ2-4|-|TRBV6-1|-
CASSEWSQPPKNIQYF
TGTGCCAGCAGTGAATGGAGTCAGCCACCCAAAAACATTCAGTACTTC
>TRBJ2-5|-|TRBV29-1|TRBD2
CSVASGGAGETQYF
TGCAGCGTTGCTAGCGGGGGGGCTGGAGAGACCCAGTACTTC
>TRBJ2-1|once|TRBV5-1|-
CASSRRDSSYNEQFF
TGCGCCAGCAGCCGGCGGGACAGTAGTTACAATGAGCAGTTCTTC
>TRBJ2-6|-|TRBV10-3|TRBD1
CAITTSRDRTGANVLTF
TGTGCCATAACTACGTCCCGGGACAGGACTGGGGCCAACGTCCTGACTTTC
>TRBJ1-1|-|TRBV6-5|TRBD1
CASRKQGGNTEAFF
TGTGCCAGCAGGAAACAGGGGGGGAACACTGAAGCTTTCTTT
>TRBJ2-3|-|TRBV10-2|TRBD2
CASSERLAGGTSTDTQYF
TGCGCCAGCAGTGAACGACTAGCGGGGGGGACGAGCACAGATACGCAGTATTTT
>TRBJ1-4|-|TRBV19|-
CASSIAGLGLGEKLFF
TGTGCCAGTAGTATAGCGGGACTAGGACTAGGAGAAAAACTGTTTTTT
>TRBJ2-5|-|TRBV9|-
CASSVERSRETQYF
TGTGCCAGCAGCGTAGAAAGAAGTCGGGAGACCCAGTACTTC
>TRBJ2-7|-|TRBV29-1|-
CSVLWGREYEQYF
TGCAGCGTTTTGTGGGGGCGAGAATACGAGCAGTACTTC
>TRBJ2-1|-|TRBV9|TRBD2
CASSVDGTSGGYNEQFF
TGTGCCAGCAGCGTAGATGGGACTAGCGGGGGGTACAATGAGCAGTTCTTC
>TRBJ1-2|-|TRBV6-5|-
CASSYGQNYGYTF
TGTGCCAGCAGTTACGGCCAGAACTATGGCTACACCTTC
>TRBJ1-5|once|TRBV5-6|-
CASSSSVGGGNQPQHF
TGTGCCAGCAGCAGTTCGGTGGGAGGGGGCAATCAGCCCCAGCATTTT
>TRBJ1-1|-|TRBV7-3|-
CASSRKPGENTEAFF
TGTGCCAGCAGTAGAAAGCCAGGGGAGAACACTGAAGCTTTCTTT
>TRBJ2-1|-|TRBV4-2|-
CASSQDRGNIYNEQFF
TGTGCCAGCAGCCAAGATCGAGGGAATATCTACAATGAGCAGTTCTTC
>TRBJ2-5|-|TRBV7-9|TRBD1
CASSLGTVGETQYF
TGTGCCAGCAGCCTCGGGACAGTGGGGGAGACCCAGTACTTC
>TRBJ2-5|-|TRBV6-1|-
CASTRPGGETQYF
TGTGCCAGCACCCGCCCTGGAGGGGAGACCCAGTACTTC
>TRBJ2-2|-|TRBV6-2/TRBV6-3|TRBD2
CASSYQTSGVRGGELFF
TGTGCCAGCAGTTACCAAACTAGCGGGGTCCGAGGCGGGGAGCTGTTTTTT